The clone carrying this TCR beta chain was picked up many times. Its antigen is undetermined. The sample comes from a study of regulatory T cells in long-lasting Graves disease. Broader study findings: Persistent Graves' disease cases displayed lower TCR diversity than newly diagnosed ones.

CDR3-region Arm-PCR and iRepertoire HTBI primers produced the TCR beta libraries. Methods used by the authors: Samples jointly harbored roughly 60 TRBV and 14 TRBJ segments. TCRdb re-called the multiplex PCR reads with MiXCR, one entry per CDR3 protein. In this record, the V and J calls reflect TCRdb's handling and not the investigators' own analysis. Here the sample spans over 650,000 distinct CDR3 sequences, 25% to 35% being singletons. Indicated time point: persistent/refractory GD, antithyroid drugs over 5 years with positive TRAb. RNA extracted from PBMCs served as the sequencing template. CDR3 length: 13 amino acids. The V end lost 1 base, the J end lost 7 bases, and 13 bases lay between the germline ends. In germline, CDR1 is DFQATT, CDR2 SNEGSKA (reference sequence).

V gene TRBV20-1 combines with J gene TRBJ1-2; D remains ambiguous. The source material was peripheral blood mononuclear cells (PBMCs), sampled when the disease was refractory, from a patient treated with antithyroid drugs. The receptor was derived from a female donor with Graves disease. In nucleotides, the CDR3 is TGCAGTGCTAGAGTTCTTCGGTCGGGTGGCTACACCTTC. Amino acid sequence: CSARVLRSGGYTF.